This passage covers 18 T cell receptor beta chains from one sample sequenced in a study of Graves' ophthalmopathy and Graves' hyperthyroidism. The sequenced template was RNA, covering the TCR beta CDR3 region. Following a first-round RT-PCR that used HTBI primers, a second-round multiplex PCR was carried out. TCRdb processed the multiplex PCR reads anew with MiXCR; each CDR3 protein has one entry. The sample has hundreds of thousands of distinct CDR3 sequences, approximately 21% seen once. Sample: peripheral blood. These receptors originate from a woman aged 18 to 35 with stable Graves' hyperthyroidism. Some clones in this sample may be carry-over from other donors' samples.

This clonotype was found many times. The CDR3 nucleotides read TGCAGCGTTGTGCCGAGTGCCAGGGAGTTTGGCTACACCTTC. Its protein product is CSVVPSAREFGYTF. The gene calls are TRBV29-1 and TRBJ1-2; a possible D gene is TRBD1 (5 bases). The CDR3 runs 14 residues. Trimming removed 4 bases from V and 7 bases from J, with 19 bases in between. In germline, CDR1 is SQVTM, CDR2 ANQGSEA.

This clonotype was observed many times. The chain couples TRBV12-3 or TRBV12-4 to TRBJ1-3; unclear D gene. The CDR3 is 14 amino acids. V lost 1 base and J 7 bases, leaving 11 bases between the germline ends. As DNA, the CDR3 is TGTGCCAGCAGTTTAGGGCCAGGTCGGAACACCATATATTTT. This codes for CASSLGPGRNTIYF.

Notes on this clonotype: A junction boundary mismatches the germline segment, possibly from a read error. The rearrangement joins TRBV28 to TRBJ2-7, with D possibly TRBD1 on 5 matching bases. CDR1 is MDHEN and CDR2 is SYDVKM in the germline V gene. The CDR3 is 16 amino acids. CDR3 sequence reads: CASRDTNKKQSSEQYF. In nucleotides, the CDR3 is TGTGCCAGCAGGGACACTAATAAAAAACAGTCCTCCGAGCAGTACTTC.

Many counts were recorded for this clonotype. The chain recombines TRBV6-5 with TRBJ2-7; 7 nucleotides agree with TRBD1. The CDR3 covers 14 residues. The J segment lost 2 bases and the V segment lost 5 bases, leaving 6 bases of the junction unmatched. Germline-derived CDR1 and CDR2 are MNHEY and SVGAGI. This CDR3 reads CASSPLDRPYEQYF. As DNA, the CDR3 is TGTGCCAGCAGTCCGCTGGACAGGCCCTACGAGCAGTACTTC.

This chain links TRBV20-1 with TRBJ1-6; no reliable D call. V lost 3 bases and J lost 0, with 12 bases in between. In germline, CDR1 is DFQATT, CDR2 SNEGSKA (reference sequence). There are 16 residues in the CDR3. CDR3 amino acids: CSASRPTSSYNSPLHF. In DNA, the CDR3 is TGCAGTGCTAGTAGGCCAACGAGCTCCTATAATTCACCCCTCCACTTT.

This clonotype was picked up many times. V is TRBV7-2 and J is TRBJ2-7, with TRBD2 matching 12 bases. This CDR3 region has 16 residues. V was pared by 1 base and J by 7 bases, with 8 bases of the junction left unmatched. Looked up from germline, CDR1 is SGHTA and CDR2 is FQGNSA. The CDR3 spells CASSLGALAGGGEQYF. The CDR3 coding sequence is TGTGCCAGCAGCTTAGGGGCACTAGCGGGAGGCGGGGAGCAGTACTTC.

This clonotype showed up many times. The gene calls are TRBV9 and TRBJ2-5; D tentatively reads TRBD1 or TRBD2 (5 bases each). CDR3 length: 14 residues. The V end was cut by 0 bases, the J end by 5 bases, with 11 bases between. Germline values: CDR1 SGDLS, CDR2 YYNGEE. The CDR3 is CASSVGMGTETQYF. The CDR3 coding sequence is TGTGCCAGCAGCGTAGGGATGGGGACGGAGACCCAGTACTTC.

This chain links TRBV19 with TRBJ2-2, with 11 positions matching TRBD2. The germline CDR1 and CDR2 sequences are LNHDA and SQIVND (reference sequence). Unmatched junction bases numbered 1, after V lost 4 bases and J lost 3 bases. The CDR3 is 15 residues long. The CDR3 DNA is TGTGCCAGTAGTAGGACTAGCGGGTACACCGGGGAGCTGTTTTTT. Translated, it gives CASSRTSGYTGELFF.

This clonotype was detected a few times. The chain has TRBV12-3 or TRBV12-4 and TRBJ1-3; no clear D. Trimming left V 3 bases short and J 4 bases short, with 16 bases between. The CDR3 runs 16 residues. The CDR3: CASSFDTYPGGNTIYF. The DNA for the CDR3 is TGTGCCAGCAGTTTCGATACTTATCCGGGCGGAAACACCATATATTTT.

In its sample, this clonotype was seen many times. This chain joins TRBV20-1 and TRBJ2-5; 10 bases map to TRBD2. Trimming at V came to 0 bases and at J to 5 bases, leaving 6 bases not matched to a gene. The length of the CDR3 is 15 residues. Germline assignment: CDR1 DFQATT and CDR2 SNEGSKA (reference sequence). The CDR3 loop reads CSAREVSGGLETQYF. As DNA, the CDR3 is TGCAGTGCTAGAGAAGTTAGCGGGGGGCTGGAGACCCAGTACTTC.

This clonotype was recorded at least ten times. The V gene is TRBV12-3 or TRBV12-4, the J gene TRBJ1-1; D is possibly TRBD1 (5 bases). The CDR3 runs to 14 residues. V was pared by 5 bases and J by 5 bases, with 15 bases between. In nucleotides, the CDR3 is TGTGCCAGCAGTCCCGGGGGGGGGGAAACTGAAGCTTTCTTT. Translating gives CASSPGGGETEAFF.

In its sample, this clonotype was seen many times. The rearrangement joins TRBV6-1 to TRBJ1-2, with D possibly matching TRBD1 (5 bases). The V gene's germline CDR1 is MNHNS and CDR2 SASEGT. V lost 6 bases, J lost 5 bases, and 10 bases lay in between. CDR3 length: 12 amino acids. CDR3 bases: TGTGCCAGCAGCGACAGACATTATGGCTACACCTTC. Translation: CASSDRHYGYTF.

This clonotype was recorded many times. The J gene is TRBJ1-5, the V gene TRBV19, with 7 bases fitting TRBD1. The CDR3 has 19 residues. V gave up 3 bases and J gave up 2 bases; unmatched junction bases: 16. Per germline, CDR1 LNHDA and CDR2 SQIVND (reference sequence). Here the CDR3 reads CASSIAPSVGRGGNQPQHF. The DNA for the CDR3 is TGTGCCAGTAGTATTGCCCCATCCGTGGGCAGGGGGGGCAATCAGCCCCAGCATTTT.

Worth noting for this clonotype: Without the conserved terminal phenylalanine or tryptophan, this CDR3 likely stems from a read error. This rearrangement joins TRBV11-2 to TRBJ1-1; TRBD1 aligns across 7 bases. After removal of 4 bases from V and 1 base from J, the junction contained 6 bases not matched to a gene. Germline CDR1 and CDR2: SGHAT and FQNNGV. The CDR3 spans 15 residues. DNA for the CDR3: TGTGCCAGCAGCTGGACCGGGACAGAGAACACTGAAGCTTTCCTT. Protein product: CASSWTGTENTEAFL.

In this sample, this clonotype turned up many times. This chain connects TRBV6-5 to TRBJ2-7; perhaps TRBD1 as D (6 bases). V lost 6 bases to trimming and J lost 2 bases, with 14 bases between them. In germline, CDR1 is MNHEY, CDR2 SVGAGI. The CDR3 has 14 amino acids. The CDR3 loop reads CASSIAQGPYEQYF. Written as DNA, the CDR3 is TGTGCCAGCAGCATTGCACAGGGCCCCTACGAGCAGTACTTC.

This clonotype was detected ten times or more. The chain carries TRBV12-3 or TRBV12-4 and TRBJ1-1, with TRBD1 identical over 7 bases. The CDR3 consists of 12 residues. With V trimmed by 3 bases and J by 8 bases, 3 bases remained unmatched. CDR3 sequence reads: CASSLGQSEAFF. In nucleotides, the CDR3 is TGTGCCAGCAGTTTGGGACAGTCGGAAGCTTTCTTT.

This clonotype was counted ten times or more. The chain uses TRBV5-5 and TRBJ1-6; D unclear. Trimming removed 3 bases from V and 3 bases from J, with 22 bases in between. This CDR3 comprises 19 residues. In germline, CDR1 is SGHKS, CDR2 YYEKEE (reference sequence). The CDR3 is CASSSRPAVGRSYNSPLHF. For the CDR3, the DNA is TGTGCCAGCAGCTCCCGGCCGGCGGTGGGCAGGAGCTATAATTCACCCCTCCACTTT.

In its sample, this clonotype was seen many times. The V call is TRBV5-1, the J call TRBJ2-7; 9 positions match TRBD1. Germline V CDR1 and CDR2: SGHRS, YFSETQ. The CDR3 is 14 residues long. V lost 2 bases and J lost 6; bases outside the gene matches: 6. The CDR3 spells CASSLLDRGSEQYF. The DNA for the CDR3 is TGCGCCAGCAGCTTACTAGACAGGGGGAGCGAGCAGTACTTC. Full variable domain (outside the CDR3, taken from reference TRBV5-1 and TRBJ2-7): KAGVTQTPRYLIKTRGQQVTLSCSPISGHRSVSWYQQTPGQGLQFLFEYFSETQRNKGNFPGRFSGRQFSNSRSEMNVSTLELGDSALYLCASSLLDRGSEQYFGPGTRLTVT.